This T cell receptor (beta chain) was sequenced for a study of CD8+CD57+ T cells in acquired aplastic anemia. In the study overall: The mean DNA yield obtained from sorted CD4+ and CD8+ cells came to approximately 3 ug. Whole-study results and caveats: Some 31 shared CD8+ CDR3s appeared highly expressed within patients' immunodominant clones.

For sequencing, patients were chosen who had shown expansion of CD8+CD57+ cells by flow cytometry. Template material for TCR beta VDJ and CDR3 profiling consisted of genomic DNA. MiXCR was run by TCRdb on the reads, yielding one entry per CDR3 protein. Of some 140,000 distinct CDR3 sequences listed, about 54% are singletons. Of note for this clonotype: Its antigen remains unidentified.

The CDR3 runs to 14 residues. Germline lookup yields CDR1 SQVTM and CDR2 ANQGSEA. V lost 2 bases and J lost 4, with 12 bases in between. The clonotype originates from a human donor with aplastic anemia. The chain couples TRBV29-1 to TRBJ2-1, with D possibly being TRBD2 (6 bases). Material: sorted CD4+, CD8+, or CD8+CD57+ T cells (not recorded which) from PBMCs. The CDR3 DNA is TGCAGCGTTGAATGGGCCGGGGGATACAATGAGCAGTTCTTC. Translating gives CSVEWAGGYNEQFF.